This T cell receptor (beta chain) is from a study of immune evolution from preneoplasia to lung adenocarcinoma. Regarding the study as a whole: Clonality was highest in normal lung, lower in later-stage lesions apparently. From normal lung to invasive adenocarcinoma, top clone frequencies appeared to decrease.

V lost 2 bases to trimming and J lost 5 bases, with 12 bases between them. From germline, CDR1 is KGHSH and CDR2 LQKENI. CDR3 size: 14 residues. Data came from immunoSEQ multiplex PCR; TCRdb stores just in-frame clones and leaves some out. Among about 5,800 clones, about 76% were seen once, and the ten largest hold less than 25%. As for this clone: Its antigen is not identified.

This TCR was sampled from a person in their sixties or seventies with lung adenocarcinoma. The sample consisted of FFPE adjacent normal lung tissue. The chain combines TRBV18 with TRBJ2-5, with a possible D match to TRBD2 (5 bases). CDR3 loop: CASSPVGVGETQYF. The DNA for the CDR3 is TGTGCCAGCTCACCAGTGGGAGTAGGGGAGACCCAGTACTTC.